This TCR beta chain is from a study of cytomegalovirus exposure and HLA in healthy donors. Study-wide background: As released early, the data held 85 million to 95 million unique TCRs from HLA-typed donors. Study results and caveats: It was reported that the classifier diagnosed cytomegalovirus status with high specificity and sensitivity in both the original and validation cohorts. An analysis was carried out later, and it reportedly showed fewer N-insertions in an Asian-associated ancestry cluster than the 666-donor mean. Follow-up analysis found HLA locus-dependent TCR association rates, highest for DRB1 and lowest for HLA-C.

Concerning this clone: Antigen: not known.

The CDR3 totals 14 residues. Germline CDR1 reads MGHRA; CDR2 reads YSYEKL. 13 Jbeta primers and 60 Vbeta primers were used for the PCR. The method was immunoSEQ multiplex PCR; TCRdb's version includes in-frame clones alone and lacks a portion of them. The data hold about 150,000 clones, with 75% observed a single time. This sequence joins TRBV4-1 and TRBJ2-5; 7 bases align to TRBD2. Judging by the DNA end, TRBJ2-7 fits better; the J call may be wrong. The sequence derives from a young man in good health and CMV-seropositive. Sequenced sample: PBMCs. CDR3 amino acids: CASSPEGGWAEQYF. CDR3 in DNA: TGCGCCAGCAGCCCAGAGGGAGGGTGGGCCGAGCAGTACTTC.